The present entry profiles one TCR beta chain with its context. Its antigen is not yet known. Base qualities were left out, and no much larger clone turns up one base away. This entry is derived from a study of blood T cell repertoires in COVID-19 (dated by TCRdb to 2019 to 2021). Some background on the complete study: Samples from collaborators originated in the United States, Italy and Spain and spanned both the acute and convalescent phases of COVID-19. The material from the prospective study consisted of cDNA or gDNA derived from T cells, B-cell-depleted T cells, or PBMCs. The dataset comprised deeply sampled blood TCRbeta repertoires from subjects exposed to, actively infected with, or recovered from COVID-19. The repertoires were made available in a free public database intended to serve as a resource for research on the immune response to SARS-CoV-2. Samples came from the ongoing ImmuneRACE study (first 160 participants) plus 1,254 subjects from 6 global collaborators. A de-identified subject ID, COVID-19 status, age in years and sex were almost always included in the sample metadata. Where available, HLA class I and class II types were obtained from metadata supplied by the sample provider rather than from assay-based typing. Results the study describes overall, beyond this receptor: How much clinical and demographic metadata was included differed by source and by participant, and the metadata was provided uncurated.

At one collaborating source in Seattle, patients were enrolled during active infection and were followed longitudinally through the course of disease. Collaborating institutions collected whole blood in K2EDTA tubes following their own protocols. For TCRbeta analysis, collaborators shipped samples as frozen whole blood, isolated PBMCs, or DNA extracted from either of those sample types. The CDR3 runs 14 residues from the cysteine to the phenylalanine. The read is trimmed to its CDR3 DNA, 42 bases read in frame from base 1. Relative to germline, V is missing 5 bases and J is missing 5 bases, with 4 bases of the junction outside any gene match. The germline V gene supplies CDR1 KGHDR and CDR2 SFDVKD. TCRbeta CDR3 regions were amplified from genomic DNA using the immunoSEQ Assay, a bias-controlled multiplex PCR. From the authors' description of their analysis: Nucleated cell counts per sample were estimated from amplification of reference gene primers within the assay. Sequence reads were collapsed and filtered to measure the absolute abundance of every unique TCRbeta CDR3 rearrangement. Productive Simpson clonality was computed per sample as the square root of Simpson's diversity index over productive rearrangements. The immuneACCESS repertoire file appears here via TCRdb, limited to in-frame rearrangements. These files lack a portion of the clones; in checked studies, under half of the deficit traces to unresolved V genes, and the cause of the others is not known. For V, J and clone size, that table is used; D and trimming come from the DNA. This sample holds about 390,000 clones; roughly 86% were observed only once. The top ten hold roughly 2.1% of the sample.

Sequencing was done on a sample of peripheral blood. The chain uses TRBV24-1 and TRBJ2-3, with 9 central nucleotides matching TRBD1. The TCR comes from a woman aged 55-70 years with COVID-19, enrolled during active disease. CDR3 loop: CATSGTGEGDTQYF. The DNA is TGTGCCACCAGTGGGACAGGGGAGGGAGATACGCAGTATTTT.